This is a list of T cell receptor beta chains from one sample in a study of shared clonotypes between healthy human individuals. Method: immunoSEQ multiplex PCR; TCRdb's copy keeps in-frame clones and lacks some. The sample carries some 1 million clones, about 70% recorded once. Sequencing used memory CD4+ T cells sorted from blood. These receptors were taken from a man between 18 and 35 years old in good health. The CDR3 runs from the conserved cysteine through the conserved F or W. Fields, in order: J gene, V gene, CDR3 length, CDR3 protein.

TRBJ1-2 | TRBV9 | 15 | CASSEGTANSYGYTF
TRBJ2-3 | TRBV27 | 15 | CASSASGTAPDTQYF
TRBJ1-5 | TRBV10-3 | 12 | CAISPSNQPQHF
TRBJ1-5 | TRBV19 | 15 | CASSQNGQGGQPQHF
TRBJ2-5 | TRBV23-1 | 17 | CASSQLTSGADGETQYF
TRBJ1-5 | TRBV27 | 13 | CASSQGGNQPQHF
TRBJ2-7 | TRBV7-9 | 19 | CASSPDRGHLWEDTYEQYF
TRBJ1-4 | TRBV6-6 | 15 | CASSYSLPTNEKLFF
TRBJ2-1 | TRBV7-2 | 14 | CASSRSALNNEQFF
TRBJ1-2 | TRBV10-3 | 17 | CAISETPGQGANYGYTF
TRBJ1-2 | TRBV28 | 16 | CASSSPQGAGSIGYTF